These T cell receptor beta chains were read from a single sample in a study of shared T cell receptors in the human thymus. Data came from immunoSEQ multiplex PCR; TCRdb stores just in-frame clones and leaves some out. The sample comprises almost 550,000 clones, about four fifths of which are singletons, and around 0.013% rests with the top ten. This same sample was also part of a study on human thymus T cells.

The sample consisted of thymocytes. The receptors derive from a boy under three years old with a congenital heart defect. The CDR3 runs from the conserved cysteine through the conserved F or W. D genes are given only for firm matches. Only part of the rows carry a size: once, few, many, or a class if the clone is expanded.

V gene	clone size	D gene	CDR3 length	J gene	CDR3 protein	CDR3 DNA
TRBV5-4	-	TRBD1	16	TRBJ2-5	CASSPEGRGLQETQYF	TGTGCCAGCAGCCCTGAGGGTAGGGGGCTCCAAGAGACCCAGTACTTC
TRBV4-1	-	-	16	TRBJ1-3	CASSQDRPEVGNTIYF	TGCGCCAGCAGCCAAGATCGCCCAGAAGTTGGAAACACCATATATTTT
TRBV11-2	-	TRBD1	15	TRBJ2-1	CASSFSTGGSNEQFF	TGTGCCAGCAGCTTTTCGACAGGGGGAAGTAATGAGCAGTTCTTC
TRBV6-6	-	-	12	TRBJ1-1	CASVAANTEAFF	TGTGCCAGCGTGGCGGCGAACACTGAAGCTTTCTTT
TRBV19	-	-	14	TRBJ2-7	CASQAGASSYEQYF	TGTGCCAGTCAGGCTGGGGCGAGCTCCTACGAGCAGTACTTC
TRBV19	-	-	13	TRBJ1-2	CASSPTFNYGYTF	TGTGCCAGTAGTCCGACATTTAACTATGGCTACACCTTC
TRBV4-3	-	-	17	TRBJ2-7	CASSQQVRPFPSYEQYF	TGCGCCAGCAGCCAGCAAGTCAGGCCCTTCCCCTCCTACGAGCAGTACTTC
TRBV14	-	TRBD1	15	TRBJ1-2	CASSQEDRPHYGYTF	TGTGCCAGCAGCCAAGAGGACAGGCCCCACTATGGCTACACCTTC
TRBV30	-	TRBD1	17	TRBJ2-5	CAWSKSRTRGRQETQYF	TGTGCCTGGAGCAAATCTAGGACAAGGGGGCGGCAAGAGACCCAGTACTTC
TRBV5-6	once	TRBD2	14	TRBJ2-7	CASSPGGEYDEQYF	TGTGCCAGCAGCCCGGGGGGAGAGTACGACGAGCAGTACTTC
TRBV27	few	TRBD2	17	TRBJ2-7	CASSNHSLASGPYEQYF	TGTGCCAGCAGTAACCATTCACTTGCTAGCGGTCCCTACGAGCAGTACTTC
TRBV28	-	-	17	TRBJ2-7	CASSFRGRATSSYEQYF	TGTGCCAGCAGTTTTAGGGGCAGGGCGACCAGCTCCTACGAGCAGTACTTC
TRBV2	-	-	14	TRBJ1-4	CASREAGRGEKLFF	TGTGCCAGCAGGGAGGCAGGGCGGGGTGAAAAACTGTTTTTT
TRBV6-1	once	-	13	TRBJ1-5	CASSRSRDQPQHF	TGTGCCAGCAGTCGGAGCAGGGATCAGCCCCAGCATTTT
TRBV5-6	-	-	16	TRBJ2-1	CASSLAMGDSNNEQFF	TGTGCCAGCAGCTTGGCGATGGGGGACTCCAACAATGAGCAGTTCTTC
TRBV5-6	-	-	14	TRBJ2-3	CASSLPRGTDTQYF	TGTGCCAGCAGCTTACCGAGAGGAACAGATACGCAGTATTTT
TRBV15	-	TRBD1	14	TRBJ2-7	CATRAGTGDYEQYF	TGTGCCACCAGGGCCGGGACAGGGGACTACGAGCAGTACTTC
TRBV4-3	-	TRBD1	16	TRBJ2-2	CASSLKRTGGTGELFF	TGCGCCAGCAGCCTAAAACGGACAGGTGGGACCGGGGAGCTGTTTTTT
TRBV27	-	TRBD1	15	TRBJ1-2	CASSLAGTGGNGYTF	TGTGCCAGCAGTTTAGCTGGGACAGGGGGTAATGGCTACACCTTC
TRBV28	-	TRBD1	17	TRBJ2-2	CASSFKPGQTNTGELFF	TGTGCCAGCAGTTTTAAACCGGGACAGACGAACACCGGGGAGCTGTTTTTT
TRBV12-5	-	TRBD2	13	TRBJ2-7	CASAHGGKSEQYF	TGTGCTAGTGCCCACGGGGGGAAGTCGGAGCAGTACTTC
TRBV7-6	-	TRBD1	14	TRBJ2-7	CASSLGQGAYEQYF	TGTGCCAGCAGCTTGGGACAGGGGGCTTACGAGCAGTACTTC
TRBV5-5	-	TRBD1	14	TRBJ2-7	CASRSGTGAYEQYF	TGTGCCAGCAGGTCCGGGACAGGGGCCTACGAGCAGTACTTC
TRBV15	-	TRBD2	21	TRBJ2-3	CATSRDLSVGLAGENTDTQYF	TGTGCCACCAGCAGAGATTTATCCGTGGGACTAGCGGGAGAAAACACAGATACGCAGTATTTT
TRBV15	-	TRBD1	17	TRBJ2-7	CATSLAGGDLSSYEQYF	TGTGCCACCAGCCTCGCAGGGGGCGACCTAAGCTCCTACGAGCAGTACTTC
TRBV15	-	TRBD1	16	TRBJ1-6	CATSREGTDYNSPLHF	TGTGCCACCAGCAGAGAAGGGACAGATTATAATTCACCCCTCCACTTT
TRBV6-6	once	TRBD1	16	TRBJ1-5	CASSKNRGLCNQPQHF	TGTGCCAGCAGCAAAAACAGGGGGCTGTGCAATCAGCCCCAGCATTTT
TRBV13	-	-	15	TRBJ1-4	CASSYRRDKNEKLFF	TGTGCCAGCAGCTACCGTCGGGACAAGAATGAAAAACTGTTTTTT
TRBV14	-	-	14	TRBJ2-3	CASSQWGGTDTQYF	TGTGCCAGCAGCCAGTGGGGGGGCACAGATACGCAGTATTTT
TRBV28	once	TRBD2	16	TRBJ2-7	CASSLPPGTSVCEQYF	TGTGCCAGCAGTCTACCTCCCGGGACTAGTGTGTGCGAGCAGTACTTC
TRBV2	-	TRBD1	16	TRBJ1-5	CASSEPDRERNQPQHF	TGTGCCAGCAGCGAACCAGACAGGGAAAGAAATCAGCCCCAGCATTTT